The 7 T cell receptor beta chains below were found in one sample sequenced in a study of blood T cell repertoires in COVID-19. This table comes from immunoSEQ multiplex PCR, and its TCRdb copy is limited to in-frame clones, with some not included. Here the sample spans roughly 250,000 clones, approximately 85% being singletons. The sequencing input was peripheral blood. The source of these receptors is a human donor with COVID-19, enrolled during active disease. The donor label of this sample is uncertain.

V usage is TRBV9 and J usage is TRBJ2-3; tentatively, D is TRBD2 (5 bases). The V gene's germline CDR1 is SGDLS and CDR2 YYNGEE. V was trimmed by 9 bases and J by 0 bases, leaving 17 bases between them. CDR3 length: 15 residues. The CDR3 region is CATSIGLASTDTQYF. The CDR3 region has the DNA TGTGCCACAAGTATTGGGCTAGCTAGCACAGATACGCAGTATTTT.

The chain uses TRBV5-1 and TRBJ2-1, with 7 bases fitting TRBD1. Trimming removed 5 bases from V and 2 bases from J; junction bases left unmatched: 10. Per germline, CDR1 SGHRS and CDR2 YFSETQ. The CDR3 sequence is 16 residues long. The CDR3 reads CASSPRWDRTYNEQFF. Here the CDR3 DNA reads TGCGCCAGCAGTCCAAGGTGGGACAGAACCTACAATGAGCAGTTCTTC.

V is TRBV28 and J is TRBJ1-1; D is unclear. Trimming took 1 base from V and 1 from J, leaving 7 bases between them. This CDR3 contains 14 residues. Germline values: CDR1 MDHEN, CDR2 SYDVKM. The CDR3 protein is CASSLFVQNTEAFF. CDR3 sequence (DNA): TGTGCCAGCAGTTTATTCGTACAGAACACTGAAGCTTTCTTT.

This clone was seen a single time. The CDR3, as DNA: TGTGCCAGCAAACCCAGGGACAAAGAGACCCAGTACTTC. It is translated as CASKPRDKETQYF. The chain carries TRBV27 and TRBJ2-5, with D perhaps matching TRBD1 (6 bases). Trimming removed 7 bases from V and 3 bases from J, with 12 bases in between. The CDR3 sequence is 13 residues long. Germline CDR1 MNHEY, CDR2 SMNVEV (reference sequence).

The CDR3 nucleotides are TGTGCCAGCAGAAGGACAGGGAGCGACTATGGCTACACCTTC. As protein: CASRRTGSDYGYTF. The rearrangement uses TRBV28 and TRBJ1-2, with 8 bases identical to TRBD1. Losses at the gene ends were 6 bases for V and 3 bases for J; bases not matched to a gene: 6. Germline CDR1 is MDHEN and CDR2 is SYDVKM. This CDR3 is 14 amino acids long.

The V call is TRBV7-3, the J call TRBJ2-3, with a tentative D call TRBD1 (5 bases). Germline CDR1 is SGHTA and CDR2 is FQGTGA. V lost 4 bases and J 2 bases, leaving 10 bases between the germline ends. The CDR3 contains 14 residues. CDR3 sequence (DNA): TGTGCCAGCAGCTGGGGCTCCACCACAGATACGCAGTATTTT. Its protein product is CASSWGSTTDTQYF.

The chain couples TRBV9 to TRBJ1-4; 7 positions agree with TRBD1. The CDR3 sequence is 15 residues long. V lost 4 bases, J lost 7 bases, and 10 bases stayed unmatched. CDR1 and CDR2 from the germline V gene are SGDLS and YYNGEE. DNA for the CDR3: TGTGCCAGCAGCTTTGGGGACAGTACCGTTGAAAAACTGTTTTTT. Protein sequence: CASSFGDSTVEKLFF.